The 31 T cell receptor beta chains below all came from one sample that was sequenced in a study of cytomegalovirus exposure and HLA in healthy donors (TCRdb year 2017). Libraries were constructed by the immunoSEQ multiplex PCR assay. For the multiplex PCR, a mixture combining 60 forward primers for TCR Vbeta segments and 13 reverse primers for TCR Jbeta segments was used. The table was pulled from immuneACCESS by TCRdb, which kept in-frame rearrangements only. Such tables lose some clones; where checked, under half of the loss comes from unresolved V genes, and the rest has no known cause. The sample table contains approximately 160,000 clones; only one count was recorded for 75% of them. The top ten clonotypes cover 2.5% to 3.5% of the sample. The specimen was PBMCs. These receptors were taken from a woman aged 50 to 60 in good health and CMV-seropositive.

The CDR3 loop is CASSATSHLEAFF. CDR3 nucleotides: TGTGCCAGCAGCGCAACTAGTCACTTGGAAGCTTTCTTT. This chain joins TRBV7-9 and TRBJ1-1; D is unresolved. CDR1 is SEHNR, CDR2 FQNEAQ, per germline (reference sequence). Trimming removed 5 bases from V and 8 bases from J, with 15 bases in between. The CDR3 has 13 amino acids.

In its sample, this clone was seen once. The CDR3 spells CASIPGTGDGYTF. CDR3 in DNA: TGTGCCAGTATACCCGGGACAGGGGATGGCTACACCTTC. The chain uses TRBV19 and TRBJ1-2, with 10 bases that match TRBD1. J gave up 6 bases and V 7 bases, and 5 bases lay outside the gene matches. The CDR3 runs to 13 residues. Germline-derived CDR1 and CDR2 are LNHDA and SQIVND (reference sequence). The entire variable domain, with the rest obtained from reference TRBV19 and TRBJ1-2, is as follows: DGGITQSPKYLFRKEGQNVTLSCEQNLNHDAMYWYRQDPGQGLRLIYYSQIVNDFQKGDIAEGYSVSREKKESFPLTVTSAQKNPTAFYLCASIPGTGDGYTFGSGTRLTVV.

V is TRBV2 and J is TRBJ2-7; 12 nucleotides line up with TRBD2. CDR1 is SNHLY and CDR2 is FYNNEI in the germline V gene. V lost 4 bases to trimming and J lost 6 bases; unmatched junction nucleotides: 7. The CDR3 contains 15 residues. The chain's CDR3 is CASSATSGGFGEQYF. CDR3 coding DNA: TGTGCCAGCAGTGCTACTAGCGGGGGGTTCGGCGAGCAGTACTTC.

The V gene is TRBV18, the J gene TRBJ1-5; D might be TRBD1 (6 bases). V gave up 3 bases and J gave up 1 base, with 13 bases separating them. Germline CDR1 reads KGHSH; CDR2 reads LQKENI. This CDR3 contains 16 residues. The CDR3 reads CASSPRSQGSNQPQHF. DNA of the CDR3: TGTGCCAGCTCACCGAGGAGCCAGGGGAGCAATCAGCCCCAGCATTTT.

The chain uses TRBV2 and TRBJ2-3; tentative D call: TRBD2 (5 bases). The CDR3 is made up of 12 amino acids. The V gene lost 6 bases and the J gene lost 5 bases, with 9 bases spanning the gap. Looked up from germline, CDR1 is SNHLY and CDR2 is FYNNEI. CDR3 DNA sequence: TGTGCCAGCAGCCTCGGACTAGATACGCAGTATTTT. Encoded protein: CASSLGLDTQYF.

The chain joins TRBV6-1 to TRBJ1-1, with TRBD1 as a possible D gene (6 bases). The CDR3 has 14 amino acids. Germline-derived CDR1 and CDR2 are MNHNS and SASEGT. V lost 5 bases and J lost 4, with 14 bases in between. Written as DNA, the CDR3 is TGTGCCAGCAGTAGAAGACAGGCTGGCACTGAAGCTTTCTTT. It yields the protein CASSRRQAGTEAFF.

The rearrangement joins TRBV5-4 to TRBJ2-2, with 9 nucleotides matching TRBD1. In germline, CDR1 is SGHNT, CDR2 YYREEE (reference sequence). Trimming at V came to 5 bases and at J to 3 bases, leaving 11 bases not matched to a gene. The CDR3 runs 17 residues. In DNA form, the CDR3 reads TGTGCCAGCAGGCACACAGGGGGCTCTCGATACACCGGGGAGCTGTTTTTT. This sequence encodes CASRHTGGSRYTGELFF.

This chain's CDR3 is CASSRDRGTEAFF. The CDR3 coding sequence is TGTGCCAGCAGCCGGGACAGGGGAACTGAAGCTTTCTTT. The chain joins TRBV5-6 to TRBJ1-1; TRBD1 matches at 10 bases. Germline values: CDR1 SGHDT, CDR2 YYEEEE. The CDR3 sequence is 13 residues long. J was trimmed by 5 bases and V by 4 bases; bases with no gene match: 2.

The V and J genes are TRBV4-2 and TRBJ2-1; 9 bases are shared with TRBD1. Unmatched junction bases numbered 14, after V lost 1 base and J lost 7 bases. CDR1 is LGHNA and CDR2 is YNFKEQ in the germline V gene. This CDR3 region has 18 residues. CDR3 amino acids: CASSQGHFGTGKKNEQFF. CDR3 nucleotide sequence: TGTGCCAGCAGCCAAGGACATTTCGGGACAGGGAAGAAAAATGAGCAGTTCTTC.

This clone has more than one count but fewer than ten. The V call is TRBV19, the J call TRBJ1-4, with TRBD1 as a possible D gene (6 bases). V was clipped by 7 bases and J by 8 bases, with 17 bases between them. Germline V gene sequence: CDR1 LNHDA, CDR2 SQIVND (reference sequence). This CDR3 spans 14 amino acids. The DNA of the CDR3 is TGTGCCAGTACTGACCTGGGGGCAGGGGAAAAACTGTTTTTT. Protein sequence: CASTDLGAGEKLFF.

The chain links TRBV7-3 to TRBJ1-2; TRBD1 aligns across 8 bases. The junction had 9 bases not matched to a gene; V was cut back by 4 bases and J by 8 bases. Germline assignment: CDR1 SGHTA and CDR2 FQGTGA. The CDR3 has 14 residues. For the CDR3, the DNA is TGTGCCAGCAGCTCCGAGGACAGGGCGCAAGGCTACACCTTC. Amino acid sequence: CASSSEDRAQGYTF.

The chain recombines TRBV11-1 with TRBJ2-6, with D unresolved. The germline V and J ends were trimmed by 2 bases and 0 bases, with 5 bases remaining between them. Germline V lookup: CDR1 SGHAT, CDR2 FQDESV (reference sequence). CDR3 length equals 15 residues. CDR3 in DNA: TGTGCCAGCAGCTTACCAGACTCTGGGGCCAACGTCCTGACTTTC. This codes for CASSLPDSGANVLTF.

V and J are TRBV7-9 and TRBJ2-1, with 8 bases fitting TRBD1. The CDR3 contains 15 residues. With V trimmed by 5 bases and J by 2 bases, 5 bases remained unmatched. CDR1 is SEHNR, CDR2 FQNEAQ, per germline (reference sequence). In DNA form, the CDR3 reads TGTGCCAGCAGCCCCCAGGGGGCGGCCTACAATGAGCAGTTCTTC. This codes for CASSPQGAAYNEQFF.

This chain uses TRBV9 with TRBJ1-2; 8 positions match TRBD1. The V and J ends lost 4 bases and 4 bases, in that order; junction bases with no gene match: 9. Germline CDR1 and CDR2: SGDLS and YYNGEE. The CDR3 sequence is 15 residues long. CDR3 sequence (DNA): TGTGCCAGCAGCAAAACCGACAGGGGAGGCTATGGCTACACCTTC. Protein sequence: CASSKTDRGGYGYTF. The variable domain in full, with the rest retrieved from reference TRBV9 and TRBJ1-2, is DSGVTQTPKHLITATGQRVTLRCSPRSGDLSVYWYQQSLDQGLQFLIQYYNGEERAKGNILERFSAQQFPDLHSELNLSSLELGDSALYFCASSKTDRGGYGYTFGSGTRLTVV.

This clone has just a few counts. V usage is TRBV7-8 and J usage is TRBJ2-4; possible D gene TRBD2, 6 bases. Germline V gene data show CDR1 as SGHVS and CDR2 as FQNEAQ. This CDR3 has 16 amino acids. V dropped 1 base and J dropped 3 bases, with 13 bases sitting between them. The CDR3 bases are TGTGCCAGCAGCTTAGGTATAGGCGGGGTCAAAAACATTCAGTACTTC. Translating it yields CASSLGIGGVKNIQYF.

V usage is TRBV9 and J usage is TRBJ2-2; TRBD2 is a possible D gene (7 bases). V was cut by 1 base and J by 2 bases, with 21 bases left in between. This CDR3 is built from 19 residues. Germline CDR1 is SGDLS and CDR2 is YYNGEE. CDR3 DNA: TGTGCCAGCAGCGTAACGGGGGGCAGGGGTCTATTAAACACCGGGGAGCTGTTTTTT. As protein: CASSVTGGRGLLNTGELFF.

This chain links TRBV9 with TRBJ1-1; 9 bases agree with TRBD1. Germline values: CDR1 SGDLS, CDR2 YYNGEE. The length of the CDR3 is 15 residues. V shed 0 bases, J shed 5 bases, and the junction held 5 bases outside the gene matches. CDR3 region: CASSVVGTGWTEAFF. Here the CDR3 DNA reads TGTGCCAGCAGCGTAGTGGGGACAGGGTGGACTGAAGCTTTCTTT.

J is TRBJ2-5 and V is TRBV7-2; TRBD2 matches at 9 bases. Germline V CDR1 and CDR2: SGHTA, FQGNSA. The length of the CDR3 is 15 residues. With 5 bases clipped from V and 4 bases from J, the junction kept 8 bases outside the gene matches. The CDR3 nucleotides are TGTGCCAGCAGCGAGGCGGGGGGGGCAGGAGAGACCCAGTACTTC. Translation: CASSEAGGAGETQYF.

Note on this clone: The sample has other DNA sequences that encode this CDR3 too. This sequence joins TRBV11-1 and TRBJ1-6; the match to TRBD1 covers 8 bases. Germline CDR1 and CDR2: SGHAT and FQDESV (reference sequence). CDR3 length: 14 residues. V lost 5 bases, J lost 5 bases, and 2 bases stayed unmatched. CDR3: CASSRTGNNSPLHF. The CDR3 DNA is TGTGCCAGCAGCCGGACAGGGAATAATTCACCCCTCCACTTT.

CDR3 nucleotides: TGCGCCAGCAGCCAGGGACAGGGGGCTTTCTCCTACGAGCAGTACTTC. It codes for CASSQGQGAFSYEQYF. The rearrangement uses TRBV5-1 and TRBJ2-7; 12 positions match TRBD1. CDR3 length equals 16 residues. CDR1 SGHRS and CDR2 YFSETQ come from the germline V gene. The V segment lost 4 bases and the J segment 0 bases; nucleotides outside the gene matches: 5.

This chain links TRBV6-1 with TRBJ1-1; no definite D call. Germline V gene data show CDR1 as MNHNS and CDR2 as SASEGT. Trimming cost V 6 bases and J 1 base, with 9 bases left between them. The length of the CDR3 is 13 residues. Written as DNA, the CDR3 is TGTGCCAGCAGCTATACAGAGAACACTGAAGCTTTCTTT. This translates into CASSYTENTEAFF.

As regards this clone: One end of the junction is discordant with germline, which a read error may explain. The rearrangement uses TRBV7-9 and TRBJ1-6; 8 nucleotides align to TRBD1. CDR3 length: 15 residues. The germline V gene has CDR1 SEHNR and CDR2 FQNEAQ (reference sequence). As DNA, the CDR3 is TGTTCCAGCAGCCCGACAGGGGCCTATAATTCACCCCTCCACTTT. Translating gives CSSSPTGAYNSPLHF.

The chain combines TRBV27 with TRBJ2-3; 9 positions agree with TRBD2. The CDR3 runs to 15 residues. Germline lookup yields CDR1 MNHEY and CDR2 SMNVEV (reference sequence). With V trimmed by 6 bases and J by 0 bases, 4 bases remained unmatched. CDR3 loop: CASSYSGGSTDTQYF. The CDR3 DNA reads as TGTGCCAGCAGCTATAGCGGGGGTAGCACAGATACGCAGTATTTT.

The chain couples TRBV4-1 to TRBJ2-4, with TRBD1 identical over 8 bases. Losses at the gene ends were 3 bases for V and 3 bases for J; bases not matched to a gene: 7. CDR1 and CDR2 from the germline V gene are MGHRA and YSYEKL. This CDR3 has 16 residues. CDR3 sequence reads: CASSQRVGQGKNIQYF. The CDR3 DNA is TGCGCCAGCAGCCAGAGGGTTGGACAGGGCAAAAACATTCAGTACTTC.

The CDR3 coding sequence is TGTGCCAGCAGCAGGGGACAGATGAACACTGAAGCTTTCTTT. Protein product: CASSRGQMNTEAFF. The chain employs TRBV5-4 and TRBJ1-1, with 7 nucleotides matching TRBD1. CDR3 size: 14 residues. Losses at the gene ends were 4 bases for V and 0 bases for J; bases not matched to a gene: 3. The germline CDR1 and CDR2 sequences are SGHNT and YYREEE (reference sequence).

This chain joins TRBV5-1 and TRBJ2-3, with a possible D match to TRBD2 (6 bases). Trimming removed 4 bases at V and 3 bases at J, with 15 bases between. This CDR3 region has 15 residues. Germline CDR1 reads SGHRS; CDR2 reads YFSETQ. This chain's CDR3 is CASSTGGVRTDTQYF. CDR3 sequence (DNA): TGCGCCAGCAGCACAGGAGGGGTCCGGACAGATACGCAGTATTTT. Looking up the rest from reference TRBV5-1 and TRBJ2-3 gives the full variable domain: KAGVTQTPRYLIKTRGQQVTLSCSPISGHRSVSWYQQTPGQGLQFLFEYFSETQRNKGNFPGRFSGRQFSNSRSEMNVSTLELGDSALYLCASSTGGVRTDTQYFGPGTRLTVL.

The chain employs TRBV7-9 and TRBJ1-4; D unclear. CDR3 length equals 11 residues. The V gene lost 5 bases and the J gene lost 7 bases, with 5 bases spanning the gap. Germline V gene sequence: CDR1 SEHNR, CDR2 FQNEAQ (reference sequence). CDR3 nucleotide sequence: TGTGCCAGCAGCACTCTTGAAAAACTGTTTTTT. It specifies CASSTLEKLFF.

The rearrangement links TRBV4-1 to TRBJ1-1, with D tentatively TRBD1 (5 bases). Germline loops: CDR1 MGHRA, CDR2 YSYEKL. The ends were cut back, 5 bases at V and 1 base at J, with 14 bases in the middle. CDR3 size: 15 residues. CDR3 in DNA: TGCGCCAGCAGCGGGGGGAGGGCCCCGAACACTGAAGCTTTCTTT. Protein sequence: CASSGGRAPNTEAFF.

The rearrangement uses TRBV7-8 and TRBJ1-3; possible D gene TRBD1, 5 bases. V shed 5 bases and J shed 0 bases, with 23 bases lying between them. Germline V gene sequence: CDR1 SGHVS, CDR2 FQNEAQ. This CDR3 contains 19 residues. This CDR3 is CASSNRRISPDSSGNTIYF. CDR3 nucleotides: TGTGCCAGCAGCAACAGACGGATATCCCCCGACAGCTCTGGAAACACCATATATTTT.

CDR3 in DNA: TGTGCCAGCTCACCCGGACAGCAGGATAATTCACCCCTCCACTTT. Its translation: CASSPGQQDNSPLHF. The gene calls are TRBV18 and TRBJ1-6; D perhaps matches TRBD1 (6 bases). The CDR3 has 15 amino acids. V lost 3 bases and J lost 5, with 11 bases in between. Germline CDR1 KGHSH, CDR2 LQKENI.

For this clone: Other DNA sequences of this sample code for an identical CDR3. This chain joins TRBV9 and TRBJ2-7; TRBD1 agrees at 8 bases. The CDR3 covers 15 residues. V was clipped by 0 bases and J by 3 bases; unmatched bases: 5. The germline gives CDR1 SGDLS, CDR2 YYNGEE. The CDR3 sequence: CASSVGPGGIYEQYF. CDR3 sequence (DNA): TGTGCCAGCAGCGTAGGTCCAGGGGGCATCTACGAGCAGTACTTC.